A single sample gave rise to the 3 T cell receptor beta chains below, sequenced in a study of blood T cell repertoires in COVID-19 (dated by TCRdb to the early 2020s). The library was built by means of the immunoSEQ multiplex PCR assay. What TCRdb holds here is the immuneACCESS table cut down to in-frame rearrangements. Part of the clones is not present; checked against another copy, under half of the missing clones reflect an unresolved V gene, and the others are unexplained. This sample has about 290,000 clones in its table, and approximately 88% of those were observed once. The ten largest clones add up to roughly 0.96% of the sample. Input material: peripheral blood. The receptors here all came from a middle-aged woman who had recovered from COVID-19.

This chain uses TRBV30 with TRBJ2-5; 7 nucleotides agree with TRBD1. The V segment lost 3 bases and the J segment 4 bases; nucleotides outside the gene matches: 2. CDR1 is GTSNPN and CDR2 is SVGIG in the germline V gene (reference sequence). CDR3 size: 12 residues. CDR3 DNA sequence: TGTGCCTGGAGCCGACAGGGAGAGACCCAGTACTTC. Translated, it gives CAWSRQGETQYF.

The chain couples TRBV18 to TRBJ1-3; TRBD1 aligns across 7 bases. CDR1 KGHSH and CDR2 LQKENI come from the germline V gene. J gave up 4 bases and V 3 bases, and 6 bases lay outside the gene matches. The CDR3 length is 15 residues. Here the CDR3 reads CASSPQQGVGNTIYF. The CDR3 DNA is TGTGCCAGCTCACCCCAGCAGGGGGTCGGAAACACCATATATTTT. Supplemented by reference TRBV18 and TRBJ1-3, the full variable domain reads NAGVMQNPRHLVRRRGQEARLRCSPMKGHSHVYWYRQLPEEGLKFMVYLQKENIIDESGMPKERFSAEFPKEGPSILRIQQVVRGDSAAYFCASSPQQGVGNTIYFGEGSWLTVV.

In nucleotides, the CDR3 is TGTGCCTGGACTCCCCGGCACCCCTACAGGGACGAGCAGTACTTC. Protein product: CAWTPRHPYRDEQYF. This chain connects TRBV30 to TRBJ2-7, with D possibly TRBD1 on 6 matching bases. This CDR3 has 15 residues. In germline, CDR1 is GTSNPN, CDR2 SVGIG (reference sequence). V lost 4 bases, J lost 5 bases, and 21 bases lay in between. Full variable domain (missing parts from reference TRBV30 and TRBJ2-7): SQTIHQWPATLVQPVGSPLSLECTVEGTSNPNLYWYRQAAGRGLQLLFYSVGIGQISSEVPQNLSASRPQDRQFILSSKKLLLSDSGFYLCAWTPRHPYRDEQYFGPGTRLTVT.